This T cell receptor beta chain originates from a study of cytomegalovirus exposure and HLA in healthy donors. This CDR3 has 14 amino acids. Assay: immunoSEQ multiplex PCR; the TCRdb copy retains only in-frame clones and omits some. This repertoire shows tens of thousands of clones, 85% to 95% found once; its top ten account for approximately 1.1%. The sequence came from a woman aged 25 to 45 in good health and CMV-seropositive. The V call is TRBV21-1, the J call TRBJ2-7; TRBD1 reflects the table's D call only, with no check against the DNA. TRBV21-1 constitutes a pseudogene. The sequencing sample was made of PBMCs. The CDR3 region has the DNA TGTGCCAGCAGACCCCGGGACAGGAACTACGAGCAGTACTTC. This sequence encodes CASRPRDRNYEQYF.